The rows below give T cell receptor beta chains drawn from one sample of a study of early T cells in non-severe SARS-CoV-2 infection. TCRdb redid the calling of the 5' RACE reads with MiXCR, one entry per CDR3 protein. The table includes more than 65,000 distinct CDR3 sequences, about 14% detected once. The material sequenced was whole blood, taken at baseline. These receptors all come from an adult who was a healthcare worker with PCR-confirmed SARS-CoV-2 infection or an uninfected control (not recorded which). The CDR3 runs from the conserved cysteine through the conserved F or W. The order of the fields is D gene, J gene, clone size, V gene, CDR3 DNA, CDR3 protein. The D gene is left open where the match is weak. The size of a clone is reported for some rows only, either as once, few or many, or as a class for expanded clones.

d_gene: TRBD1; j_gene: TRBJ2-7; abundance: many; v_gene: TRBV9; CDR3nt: TGTGCCAGCAGCTTTGGACAGGGGGTCTACGAGCAGTACTTC; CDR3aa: CASSFGQGVYEQYF
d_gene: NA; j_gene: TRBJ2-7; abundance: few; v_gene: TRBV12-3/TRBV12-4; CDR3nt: TGTGCCAGCAGTTCATGGAACAGGGGAGGTTTTGCGCAGTACTTC; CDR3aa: CASSSWNRGGFAQYF
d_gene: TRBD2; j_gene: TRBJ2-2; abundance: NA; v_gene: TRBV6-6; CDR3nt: TGTGCCAGCAGCTTACTAGCGGGAGTGGGGTCCGGGGAGCTGTTTTTT; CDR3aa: CASSLLAGVGSGELFF
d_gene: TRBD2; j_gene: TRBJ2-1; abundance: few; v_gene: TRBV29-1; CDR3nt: TGCAGCGTTGAAAGGGGACTAGCGGGGGGTTACAATGAGCAGTTCTTC; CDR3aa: CSVERGLAGGYNEQFF
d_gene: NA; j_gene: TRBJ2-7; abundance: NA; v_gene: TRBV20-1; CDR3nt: TGCAGTGCCAGCCAGGGTGCTACACCAACAACCTACGAGCAGTACTTC; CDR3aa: CSASQGATPTTYEQYF
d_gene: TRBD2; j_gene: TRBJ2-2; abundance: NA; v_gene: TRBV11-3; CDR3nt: TGTGCCAGCAGCTTTCTCTGGCCAGCGGGAGCGAACACCGGGGAGCTGTTTTTT; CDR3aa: CASSFLWPAGANTGELFF
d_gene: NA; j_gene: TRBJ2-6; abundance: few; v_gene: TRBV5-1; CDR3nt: TGCGCCAGCAGCAATAGGGGTGCCTCTGGGGCCAACGTCCTGACTTTC; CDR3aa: CASSNRGASGANVLTF
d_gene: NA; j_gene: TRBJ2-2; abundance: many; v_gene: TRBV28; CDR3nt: TGTGCCAGCGGAGCGGACAACACCGGGGAGCTGTTTTTT; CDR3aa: CASGADNTGELFF
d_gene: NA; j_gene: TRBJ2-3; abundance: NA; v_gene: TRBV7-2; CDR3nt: TGTGCCAGCAGCCTTGGGATGACAGATACGCAGTATTTT; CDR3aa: CASSLGMTDTQYF
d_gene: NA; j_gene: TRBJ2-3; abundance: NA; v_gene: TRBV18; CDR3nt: TGTGCCAGCTCACCACCAGGCCTAGATACGCAGTATTTT; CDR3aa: CASSPPGLDTQYF
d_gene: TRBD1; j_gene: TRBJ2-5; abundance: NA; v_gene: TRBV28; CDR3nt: TGTGCCAGCAGCCGGGACAGAAAAGAGACCCAGTACTTC; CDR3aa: CASSRDRKETQYF
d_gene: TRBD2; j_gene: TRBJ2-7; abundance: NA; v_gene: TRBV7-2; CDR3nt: TGTGCCAGCAGCCCAGGACTAGCGGACCCAACCTACGAGCAGTACTTC; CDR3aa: CASSPGLADPTYEQYF
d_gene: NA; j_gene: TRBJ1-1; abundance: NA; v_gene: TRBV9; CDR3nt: TGTGCCAGCAGCGTAAGCTTCGGCACTGAAGCTTTCTTT; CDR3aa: CASSVSFGTEAFF
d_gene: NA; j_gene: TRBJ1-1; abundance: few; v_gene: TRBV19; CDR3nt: TGTGCCAGTAGTCCGACGGCGAGGGCAGGGACTGAAGCTTTCTTT; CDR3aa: CASSPTARAGTEAFF
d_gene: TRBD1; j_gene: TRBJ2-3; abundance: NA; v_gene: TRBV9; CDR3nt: TGTGCCAGCAGCGCGCAGGGGGCAACAGATACGCAGTATTTT; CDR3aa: CASSAQGATDTQYF
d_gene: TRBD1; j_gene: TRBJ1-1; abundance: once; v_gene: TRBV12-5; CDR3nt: TGTGCTAGTCAGTTTTTTAGGACAGGCCATTTT; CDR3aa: CASQFFRTGHF
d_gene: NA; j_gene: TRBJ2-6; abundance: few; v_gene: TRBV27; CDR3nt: TGTGCCAGCAGTTTTTGGACAGTTGGGGCCAACGTCCTGACTTTC; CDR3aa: CASSFWTVGANVLTF
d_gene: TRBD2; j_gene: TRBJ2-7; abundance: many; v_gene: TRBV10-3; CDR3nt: TGTGCCATCAGTGAGTCGAATACTAGCGGAAGAGAGCAGTACTTC; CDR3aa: CAISESNTSGREQYF
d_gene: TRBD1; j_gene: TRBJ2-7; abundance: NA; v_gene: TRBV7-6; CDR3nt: TGTGCCAGCTCCGACAGGGGCCCCTACGAGCAGTACTTC; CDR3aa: CASSDRGPYEQYF
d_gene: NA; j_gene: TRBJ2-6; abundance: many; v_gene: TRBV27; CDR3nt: TGTGCCAGCAGTGGAACGTCTGGGGCCAACGTCCTGACTTTC; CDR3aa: CASSGTSGANVLTF
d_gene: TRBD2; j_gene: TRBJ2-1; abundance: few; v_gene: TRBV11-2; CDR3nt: TGTGCCAGCAGCCCCACGAGCGGGACCTACAATGAGCAGTTCTTC; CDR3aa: CASSPTSGTYNEQFF
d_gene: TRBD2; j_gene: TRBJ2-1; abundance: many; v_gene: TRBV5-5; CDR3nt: TGTGCCAGCAGCCTTCAGCGGGAGGTCGTCGATGAGCAGTTCTTC; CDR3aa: CASSLQREVVDEQFF
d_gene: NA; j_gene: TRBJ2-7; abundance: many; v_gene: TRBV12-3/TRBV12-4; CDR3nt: TGTGCCAGCAGTTTGGGGCGGGCGTACTCCTACGAGCAGTACTTC; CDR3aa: CASSLGRAYSYEQYF
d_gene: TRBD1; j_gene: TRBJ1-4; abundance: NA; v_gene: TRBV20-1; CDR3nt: TGCAGTGCTAAGGACAGGGGGCTTGAAAAACTGTTTTTT; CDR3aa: CSAKDRGLEKLFF
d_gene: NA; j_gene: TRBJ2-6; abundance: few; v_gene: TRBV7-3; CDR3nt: TGTGCCAGCAGCTTAATGGGGAGCCTCTCTGGGGCCAACGTCCTGACTTTC; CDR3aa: CASSLMGSLSGANVLTF
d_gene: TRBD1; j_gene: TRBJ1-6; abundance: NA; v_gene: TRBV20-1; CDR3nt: TGCAGTGCTAGCGGGACAGGTGGTAGGAATTCACCCCTCCACTTT; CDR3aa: CSASGTGGRNSPLHF